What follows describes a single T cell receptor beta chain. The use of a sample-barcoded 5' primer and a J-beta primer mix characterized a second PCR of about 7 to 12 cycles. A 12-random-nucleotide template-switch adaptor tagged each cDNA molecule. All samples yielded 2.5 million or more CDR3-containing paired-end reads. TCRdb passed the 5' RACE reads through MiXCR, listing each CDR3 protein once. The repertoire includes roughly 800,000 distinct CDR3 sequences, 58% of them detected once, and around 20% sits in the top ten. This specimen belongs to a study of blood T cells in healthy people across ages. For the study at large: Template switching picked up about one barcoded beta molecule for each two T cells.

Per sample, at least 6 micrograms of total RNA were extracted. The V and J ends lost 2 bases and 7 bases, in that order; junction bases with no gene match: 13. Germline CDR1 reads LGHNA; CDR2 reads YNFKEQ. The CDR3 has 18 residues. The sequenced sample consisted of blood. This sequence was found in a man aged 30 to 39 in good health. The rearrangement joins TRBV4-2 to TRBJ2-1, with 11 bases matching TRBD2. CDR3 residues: CASSQTAKSSGGVNEQFF. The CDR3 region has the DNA TGTGCCAGCAGCCAAACCGCGAAGAGTAGCGGGGGGGTTAATGAGCAGTTCTTC.